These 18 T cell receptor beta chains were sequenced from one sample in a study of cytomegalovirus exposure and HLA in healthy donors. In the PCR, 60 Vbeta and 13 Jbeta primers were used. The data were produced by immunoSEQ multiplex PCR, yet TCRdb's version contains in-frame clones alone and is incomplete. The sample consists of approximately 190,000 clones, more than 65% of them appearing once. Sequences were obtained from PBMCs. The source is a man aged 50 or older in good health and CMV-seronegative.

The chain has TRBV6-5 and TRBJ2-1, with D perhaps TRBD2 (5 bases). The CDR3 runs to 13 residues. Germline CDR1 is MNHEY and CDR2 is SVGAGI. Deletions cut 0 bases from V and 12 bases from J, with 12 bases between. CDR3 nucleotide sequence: TGTGCCAGCAGTTACTCAAACGAGGGCTGGCAGTTCTTC. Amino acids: CASSYSNEGWQFF.

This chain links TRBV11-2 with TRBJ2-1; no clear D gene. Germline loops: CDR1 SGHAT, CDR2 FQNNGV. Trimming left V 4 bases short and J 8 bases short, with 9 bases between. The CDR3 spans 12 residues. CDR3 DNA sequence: TGTGCCAGCAGCTCCGCCTCGGATGAGCAGTTCTTC. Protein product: CASSSASDEQFF.

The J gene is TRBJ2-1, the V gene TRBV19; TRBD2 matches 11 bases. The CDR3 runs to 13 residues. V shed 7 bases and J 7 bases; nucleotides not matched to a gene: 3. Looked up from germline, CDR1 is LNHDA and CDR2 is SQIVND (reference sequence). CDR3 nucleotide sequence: TGTGCCAGTAATAGCGGGGGGGCTAATGAGCAGTTCTTC. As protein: CASNSGGANEQFF.

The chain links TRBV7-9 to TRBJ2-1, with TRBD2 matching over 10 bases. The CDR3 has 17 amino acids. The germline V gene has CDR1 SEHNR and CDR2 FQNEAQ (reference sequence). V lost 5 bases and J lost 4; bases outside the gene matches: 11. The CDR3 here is CASSPWSGGVVYNEQFF. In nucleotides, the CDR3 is TGTGCCAGCAGCCCTTGGAGCGGGGGGGTAGTTTACAATGAGCAGTTCTTC.

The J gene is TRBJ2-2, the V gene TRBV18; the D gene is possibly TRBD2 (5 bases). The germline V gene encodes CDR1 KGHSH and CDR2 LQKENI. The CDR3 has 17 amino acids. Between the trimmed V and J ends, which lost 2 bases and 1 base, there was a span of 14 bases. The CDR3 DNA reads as TGTGCCAGCTCACCATACTTAGTACGGGAGAACACCGGGGAGCTGTTTTTT. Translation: CASSPYLVRENTGELFF.

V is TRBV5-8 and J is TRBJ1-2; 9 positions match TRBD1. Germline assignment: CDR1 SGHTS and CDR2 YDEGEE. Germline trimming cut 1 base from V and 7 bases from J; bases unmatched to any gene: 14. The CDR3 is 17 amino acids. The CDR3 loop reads CASSLLRTGASVGGYTF. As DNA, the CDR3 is TGTGCCAGCAGCTTGTTGCGGACAGGGGCCTCAGTCGGTGGCTACACCTTC. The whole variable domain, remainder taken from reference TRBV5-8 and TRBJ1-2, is EAGVTQSPTHLIKTRGQQATLRCSPISGHTSVYWYQQALGLGLQFLLWYDEGEERNRGNFPPRFSGRQFPNYSSELNVNALELEDSALYLCASSLLRTGASVGGYTFGSGTRLTVV.

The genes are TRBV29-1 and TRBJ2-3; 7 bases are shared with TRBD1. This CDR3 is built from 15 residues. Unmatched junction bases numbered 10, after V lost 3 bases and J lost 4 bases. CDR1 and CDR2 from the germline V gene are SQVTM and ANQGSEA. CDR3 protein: CSVDVRGRGSDTQYF. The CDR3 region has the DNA TGCAGCGTTGACGTGAGGGGGCGCGGCTCAGATACGCAGTATTTT.

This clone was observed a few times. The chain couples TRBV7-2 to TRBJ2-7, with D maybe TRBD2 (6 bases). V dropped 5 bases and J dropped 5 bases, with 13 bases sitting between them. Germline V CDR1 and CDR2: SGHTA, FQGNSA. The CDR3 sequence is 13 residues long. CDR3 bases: TGTGCCAGCAGCCCCAGCAGGGAGGACGAGCAGTACTTC. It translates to CASSPSREDEQYF.

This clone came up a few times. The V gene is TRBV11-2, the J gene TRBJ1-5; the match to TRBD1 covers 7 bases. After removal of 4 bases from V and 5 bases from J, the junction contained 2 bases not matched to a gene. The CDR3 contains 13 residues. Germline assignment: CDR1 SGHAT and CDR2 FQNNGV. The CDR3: CASSSDRDQPQHF. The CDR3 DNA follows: TGTGCCAGCAGCTCAGACAGGGATCAGCCCCAGCATTTT.

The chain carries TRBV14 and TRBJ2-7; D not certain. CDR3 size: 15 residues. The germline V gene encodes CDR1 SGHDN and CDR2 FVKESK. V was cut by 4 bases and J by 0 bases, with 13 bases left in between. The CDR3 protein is CASSPGGSLSYEQYF. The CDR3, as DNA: TGTGCCAGCAGCCCTGGTGGCTCCCTCTCCTACGAGCAGTACTTC. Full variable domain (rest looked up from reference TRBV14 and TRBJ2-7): EAGVTQFPSHSVIEKGQTVTLRCDPISGHDNLYWYRRVMGKEIKFLLHFVKESKQDESGMPNNRFLAERTGGTYSTLKVQPAELEDSGVYFCASSPGGSLSYEQYFGPGTRLTVT.

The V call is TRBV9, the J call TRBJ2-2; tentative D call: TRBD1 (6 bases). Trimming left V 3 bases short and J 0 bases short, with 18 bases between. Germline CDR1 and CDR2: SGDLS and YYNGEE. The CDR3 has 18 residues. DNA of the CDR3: TGTGCCAGCAGCGACCCTCACAGGGAACCAGCGAACACCGGGGAGCTGTTTTTT. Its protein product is CASSDPHREPANTGELFF.

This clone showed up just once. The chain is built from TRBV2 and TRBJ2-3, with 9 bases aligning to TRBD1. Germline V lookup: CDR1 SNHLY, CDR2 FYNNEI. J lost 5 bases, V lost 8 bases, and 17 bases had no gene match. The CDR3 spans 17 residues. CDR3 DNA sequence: TGTGCCAGCGGCCCTCCGGGACAGGGTTTAAAGTTAGATACGCAGTATTTT. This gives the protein CASGPPGQGLKLDTQYF.

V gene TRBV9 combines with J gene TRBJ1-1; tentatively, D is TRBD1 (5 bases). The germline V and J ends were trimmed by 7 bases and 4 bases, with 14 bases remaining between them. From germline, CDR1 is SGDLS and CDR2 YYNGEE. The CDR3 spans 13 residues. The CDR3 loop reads CASSPGEGTEAFF. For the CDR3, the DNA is TGTGCCAGCTCCCCGGGGGAGGGCACTGAAGCTTTCTTT.

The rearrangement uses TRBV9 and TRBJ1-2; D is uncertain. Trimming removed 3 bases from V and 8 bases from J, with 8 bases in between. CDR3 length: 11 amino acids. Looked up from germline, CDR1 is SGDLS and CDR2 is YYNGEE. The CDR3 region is CASSAVGGYTF. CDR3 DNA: TGTGCCAGCAGCGCCGTTGGCGGCTACACCTTC.

The CDR3 DNA is TGTGCCATCAGTGAAGGCGGGGGGGCCACAGATACGCAGTATTTT. Translated, it gives CAISEGGGATDTQYF. V gene TRBV10-3 combines with J gene TRBJ2-3; TRBD2 matches 9 bases. Germline V lookup: CDR1 ENHRY, CDR2 SYGVKD. The CDR3 has 15 residues. V was pared by 3 bases and J by 2 bases, with 3 bases of the junction left unmatched.

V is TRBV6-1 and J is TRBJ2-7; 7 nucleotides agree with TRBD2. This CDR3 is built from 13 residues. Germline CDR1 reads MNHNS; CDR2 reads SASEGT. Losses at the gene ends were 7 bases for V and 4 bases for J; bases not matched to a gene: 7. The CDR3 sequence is CASTGLGRYEQYF. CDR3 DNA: TGTGCCAGCACTGGACTAGGCCGATACGAGCAGTACTTC.

The CDR3 protein is CASSFGRGPLHF. CDR3 DNA: TGTGCCAGCAGCTTTGGGCGGGGACCCCTCCACTTT. The genes are TRBV5-5 and TRBJ1-6; D uncertain. Germline CDR1 is SGHKS and CDR2 is YYEKEE (reference sequence). V was trimmed by 2 bases and J by 12 bases, leaving 9 bases between them. The CDR3 totals 12 residues.

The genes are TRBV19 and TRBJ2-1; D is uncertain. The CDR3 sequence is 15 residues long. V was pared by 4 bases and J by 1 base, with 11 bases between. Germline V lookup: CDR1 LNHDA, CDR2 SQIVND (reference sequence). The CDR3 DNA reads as TGTGCCAGTAGTACGTTGGGCTATTCCTACAATGAGCAGTTCTTC. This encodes CASSTLGYSYNEQFF.